This TCR beta chain was observed in a study of PD-L1 blockade in urothelial cancer (dated by TCRdb to about 2017). Regarding the complete study: Every patient began therapy at some point between 2014 and 2015 and was given atezolizumab 1,200 mg intravenously every 3 weeks. About 85% of the roughly 30 patients were males with bladder-origin urothelial cancer, and about 60% of the roughly 30 reported a prior smoking history. An ECOG performance status of 0 or 1 was recorded for the patients, and 0 to 3 prior chemotherapy regimens had been received by the patients. Blood samples were analyzed at 3 weeks after treatment start (second dose) and at 6 weeks after treatment start. Blood samples gave median yields of approximately 130,000 T cells and 65,000 to 85,000 unique TCRs, along with a median clonality of roughly 0.08. Somatic, immune and clinical correlates of response to PD-L1 blockade with atezolizumab in urothelial cancer were the focus of an exploratory multi-omic analysis. Pretreatment tumor samples, along with matched peripheral blood serially collected before and after atezolizumab treatment, were subjected to TCR sequencing. Durable clinical benefit was defined as a progression-free survival longer than 6 months, and TCR features were additionally tested against progression-free survival and overall survival. In the same patients, pretreatment tumors underwent whole exome sequencing and RNA sequencing in addition to TCR sequencing. Durable clinical benefit was achieved by nine patients but not by the remaining 20. Some 30 patients had pretreatment blood TCR-seq, approximately 24 had at least one posttreatment blood collection, and approximately 24 had tumor TCR-seq. Study-level results and caveats: Because of the small sample size (n of about 29) and the many exploratory analyses performed, the results are intended to be regarded as hypothesis-generating. Greater expansion of tumor-associated TCR clones in peripheral blood 3 weeks after the start of treatment was observed in patients with durable benefit (n of about 21, p = 0.022). A pretreatment peripheral blood TCR clonality below the median was linked to improved progression-free and overall survival.

Synthetic TCR analog templates were spiked into each PCR so that absolute template abundance could be estimated from read counts. The immunoSEQ assay used bias-controlled V and J gene primers to amplify TCRbeta CDR3 regions from genomic DNA. Rearranged TCRbeta segments were sequenced at approximately 20X coverage. Turning to the authors' computational methods: Clustering was used to correct sequencing errors, and CDR3s were annotated against IMGT to assign V, D and J genes. Only productive TCRbeta rearrangements were used in downstream analyses, excluding out-of-frame or stop-codon sequences. Clonality was computed as one minus Shannon entropy normalized by the log of the number of unique productive sequences. Fisher's exact test with Benjamini-Hochberg correction, at a threshold of adjusted p below 0.01, was used to find clones that differed between time points or between blood and tumor. TCRdb's version of the immuneACCESS table is confined to in-frame rearrangements and falls short of the full clone set. An unresolved V gene accounts for under half of the shortfall where checked; the remainder is of unknown origin. V and J calls and clone size follow that table, whereas D and trimming were derived from the DNA. The sample records under 85,000 clones, approximately 90% of which are singletons. The top ten hold about 0.94% of the sample.

In its sample, this clone was seen once. Its antigen target is currently unknown. Base-call qualities are not available, and no considerably larger clone is one nucleotide away. The time point label corresponds to: peripheral blood 6 weeks after treatment start. The cohort comprised around 30 patients with locally advanced or metastatic urothelial carcinoma treated at Memorial Sloan Kettering on a trial protocol. Peripheral blood mononuclear cells were collected pretreatment and during treatment, with between 1 and 8 total time points obtained per patient. The Qiagen DNeasy Blood extraction kit was used to purify genomic DNA from total PBMCs and tumor samples. Collected pretreatment and during treatment, PBMCs were isolated and stored as previously described. V lost 2 bases and J lost 7 bases; the stretch between them is 12 bases long. From the cysteine through the phenylalanine, the CDR3 covers 14 amino acids. Only the CDR3 DNA is retained, 42 bases long and in frame from the first base. The germline V gene yields LGHNA for CDR1 and YNFKEQ for CDR2.

This receptor was taken from an elderly woman with urothelial cancer. The sequence joins TRBV4-2 to TRBJ2-1, and the D gene may be TRBD2, 6 bases matching. The specimen comprised PBMCs, sampled around atezolizumab (anti-PD-L1) treatment. The CDR3 region: CASSQQGLLNEQFF. Read as DNA, the sequence is TGTGCCAGCAGCCAACAGGGACTTCTAAATGAGCAGTTCTTC.